The source of this T cell receptor (beta chain) is a study of blood T cell repertoires in COVID-19. The study counted Cohort 3 donors as recovered given two negative PCRs, clearance, or symptom resolution. The CDR3 has 13 amino acids. Deletions cut 0 bases from V and 5 bases from J, with 7 bases between. Germline-derived CDR1 and CDR2 are SEHNR and FQNEAQ (reference sequence). Clones were sequenced by immunoSEQ multiplex PCR, and TCRdb holds only the in-frame ones, with some missing. The data contain about 360,000 clones, over 75% of them singletons. The sample taken for sequencing was PBMCs or T cells enriched from blood (not recorded which). The source is a man aged 25 to 40 who had recovered from COVID-19. V gene TRBV7-9 combines with J gene TRBJ2-5; a possible D gene is TRBD1 (5 bases). The CDR3 loop reads CASSLAGVETQYF. The CDR3 region has the DNA TGTGCCAGCAGCTTAGCAGGGGTGGAGACCCAGTACTTC.